This T cell receptor (beta chain) was observed in a study of blood T cell repertoires in COVID-19. For the study at large: Sites in the United States, Italy and Spain provided acute and convalescent COVID-19 samples.

CDR3 length: 14 amino acids. Trimming took 1 base from V and 5 from J, leaving 11 bases between them. The V gene's germline CDR1 is SGHVS and CDR2 FQNEAQ. Clones were read by immunoSEQ multiplex PCR, and TCRdb kept only the in-frame ones, dropping some. The sample shows under 200,000 clones, roughly 85% of them seen only once. Sequenced input: peripheral blood. The source of this sequence is a man in his 60s with acute or convalescent COVID-19. The rearrangement links TRBV7-8 to TRBJ1-1; D call uncertain. The chain's CDR3 is CASSLGHGRTEAFF. The CDR3 region has the DNA TGTGCCAGCAGCTTAGGACACGGCAGGACTGAAGCTTTCTTT. The variable domain in full, with the rest retrieved from reference TRBV7-8 and TRBJ1-1, is GAGVSQSPRYKVAKRGQDVALRCDPISGHVSLFWYQQALGQGPEFLTYFQNEAQLDKSGLPSDRFFAERPEGSVSTLKIQRTQQEDSAVYLCASSLGHGRTEAFFGQGTRLTVV.